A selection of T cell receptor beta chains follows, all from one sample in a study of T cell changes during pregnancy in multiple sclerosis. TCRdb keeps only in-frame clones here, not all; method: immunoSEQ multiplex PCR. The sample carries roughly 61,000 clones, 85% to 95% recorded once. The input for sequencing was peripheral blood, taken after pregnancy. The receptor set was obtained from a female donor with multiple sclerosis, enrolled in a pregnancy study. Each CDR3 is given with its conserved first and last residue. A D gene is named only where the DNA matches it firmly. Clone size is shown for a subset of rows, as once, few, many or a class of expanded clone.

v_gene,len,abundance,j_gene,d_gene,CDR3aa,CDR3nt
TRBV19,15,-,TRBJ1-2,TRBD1,CASSPRDRQTYGYTF,TGTGCCAGTAGTCCGAGGGACAGGCAAACTTATGGCTACACCTTC
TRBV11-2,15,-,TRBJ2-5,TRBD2,CASSLGTSAIETQYF,TGTGCCAGCAGCTTAGGGACTAGCGCTATAGAGACCCAGTACTTC
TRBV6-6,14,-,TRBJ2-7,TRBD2,CASGPSGRSYEQYF,TGTGCCAGCGGCCCTAGCGGGAGGTCCTACGAGCAGTACTTC
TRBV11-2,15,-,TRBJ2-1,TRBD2,CASRPGTSGYNEQFF,TGTGCCAGCAGACCTGGGACTAGCGGATACAATGAGCAGTTCTTC
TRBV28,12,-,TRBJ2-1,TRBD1,CASHRGPNEQFF,TGTGCCAGCCACAGGGGGCCCAATGAGCAGTTCTTC
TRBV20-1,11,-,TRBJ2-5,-,CSARRQETQYF,TGCAGTGCTAGACGTCAAGAGACCCAGTACTTC
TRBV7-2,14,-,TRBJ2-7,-,CASSPTRSFYEQYF,TGTGCCAGCAGCCCAACACGGAGTTTCTACGAGCAGTACTTC
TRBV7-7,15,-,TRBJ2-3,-,CASSLGGLATDTQYF,TGTGCTAGCAGCTTAGGGGGACTGGCAACAGATACGCAGTATTTT
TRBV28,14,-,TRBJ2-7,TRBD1,CASRGTGRSYEQYF,TGTGCCAGCAGGGGGACAGGGAGGAGCTACGAGCAGTACTTC
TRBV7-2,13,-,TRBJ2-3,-,CASSQQGSDTQYF,TGTGCCAGCAGCCAACAGGGTTCAGATACGCAGTATTTT
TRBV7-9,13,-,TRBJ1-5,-,CASSSRDTQPQHF,TGTGCCAGCAGCTCCAGGGATACTCAGCCCCAGCATTTT
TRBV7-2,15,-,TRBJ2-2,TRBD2,CASSEEGGSGGELFF,TGTGCCAGCAGCGAAGAGGGCGGGAGTGGCGGGGAGCTGTTTTTT
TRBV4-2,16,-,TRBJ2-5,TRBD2,CASSQDRLAAQETQYF,TGTGCCAGCAGCCAAGATCGGCTAGCGGCTCAAGAGACCCAGTACTTC
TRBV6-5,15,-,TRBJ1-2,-,CASSYSRQGLNGYTF,TGTGCCAGCAGTTACTCGAGGCAGGGTCTAAATGGCTACACCTTC
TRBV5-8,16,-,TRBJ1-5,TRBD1,CASSLEAGTANQPQHF,TGTGCCAGCAGCTTGGAAGCCGGGACAGCTAATCAGCCCCAGCATTTT
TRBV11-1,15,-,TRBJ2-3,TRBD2,CASSLGLAASDTQYF,TGTGCCAGCAGCTTAGGACTAGCGGCTTCAGATACGCAGTATTTT
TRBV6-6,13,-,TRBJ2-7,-,CASSWRPSYEQYF,TGTGCCAGCAGTTGGCGGCCATCCTACGAGCAGTACTTC
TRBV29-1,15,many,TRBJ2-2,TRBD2,CSVLAGEFGTGELFF,TGCAGCGTCCTAGCGGGAGAGTTTGGGACCGGGGAGCTGTTTTTT
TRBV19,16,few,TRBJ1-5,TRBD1,CASSPDGTGNNQPQHF,TGTGCCAGTAGTCCAGACGGGACAGGGAACAATCAGCCCCAGCATTTT
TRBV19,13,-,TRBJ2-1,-,CASSIQTYNEQFF,TGTGCCAGTAGTATTCAGACCTACAATGAGCAGTTCTTC
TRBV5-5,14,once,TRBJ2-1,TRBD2,CASSETSGRDEQFF,TGTGCCAGCAGCGAGACTAGCGGGAGGGATGAGCAGTTCTTC
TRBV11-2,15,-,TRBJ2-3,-,CASSSRDTSTDTQYF,TGTGCCAGCAGCTCTAGGGACACCAGCACAGATACGCAGTATTTT
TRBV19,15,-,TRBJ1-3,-,CASSIPTGTGNTIYF,TGTGCCAGTAGCATACCTACAGGGACTGGAAACACCATATATTTT
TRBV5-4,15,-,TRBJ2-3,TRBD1,CASSHGQGSTDTQYF,TGTGCCAGCAGCCACGGACAGGGTAGCACAGATACGCAGTATTTT
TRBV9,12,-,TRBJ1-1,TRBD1,CASSAYRGKAFF,TGTGCCAGCAGTGCTTACAGGGGAAAAGCTTTCTTT
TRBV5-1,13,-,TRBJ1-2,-,CASSPEGGAGYTF,TGCGCCAGCAGCCCCGAAGGGGGGGCAGGCTACACCTTC
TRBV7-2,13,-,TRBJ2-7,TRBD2,CASSPSGYYEQYF,TGTGCCAGCAGCCCTAGCGGCTACTACGAGCAGTACTTC
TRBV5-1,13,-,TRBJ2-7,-,CASSFGQSYEQYF,TGCGCCAGCAGCTTTGGACAATCCTACGAGCAGTACTTC
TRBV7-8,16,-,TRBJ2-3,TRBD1,CASSLVGRGRADTQYF,TGTGCCAGCAGCTTAGTTGGCAGGGGGCGTGCAGATACGCAGTATTTT
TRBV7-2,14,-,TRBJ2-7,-,CASSLTWQAYEQYF,TGTGCCAGCAGCTTAACGTGGCAAGCCTACGAGCAGTACTTC